This T cell receptor beta chain was obtained from a study of Graves' ophthalmopathy and Graves' hyperthyroidism. The V gene end was trimmed by 2 bases and the J gene end by 4 bases; junction bases not matched to a gene: 15. The CDR3 loop spans 18 amino acids. The germline V gene encodes CDR1 MGHRA and CDR2 YSYEKL. Among the exclusions were patients with other autoimmune diseases, uncontrolled infections, pregnancy or lactation. For repertoire sequencing, the TCR beta CDR3 regions were amplified from RNA transcripts. The first-round RT-PCR employed HTBI primers together with the Qiagen OneStep RT-PCR kit. A multiplex PCR was then performed as the second round. TCRdb redid the calling of the multiplex PCR reads with MiXCR, one entry per CDR3 protein. The sample has over a million distinct CDR3 sequences, about 38% seen once; the top ten hold over 8.5%. This clonotype appeared a few times.

The receptor was derived from an adult man with Graves' hyperthyroidism. The sample comprised peripheral blood or thyroid tissue (not recorded which). The chain has TRBV4-1 and TRBJ2-7, with 9 bases matching TRBD2. The CDR3 DNA is TGCGCCAGCAGCCAACAACAACTTAATAGCGGGAGTGGGTACGAGCAGTACTTC. Its protein product is CASSQQQLNSGSGYEQYF.